The TCR beta chain described here comes from a study of siplizumab effects on memory and regulatory T cells. Study observations and caveats: Sequences below about 10^-5 frequency were poorly captured. As a result, only a minor fraction of alloreactive clones mapped to unstimulated subsets.

In the case of this clone: The antigen is not known.

Only in-frame clones appear in the TCRdb table, and some are missing; sequencing was by immunoSEQ multiplex PCR. The sample lists roughly 56,000 clones, over 85% occurring once. This sequence originates from a human donor in good health. Material: CD8+ T cells sorted from blood.

CDR3 bases: TGCGCCAGCAGCCAAGATGCTTCGGGAGGATCCTACGAGCAGTACTTC. Residues: CASSQDASGGSYEQYF. V and J are TRBV4-1 and TRBJ2-7; 7 nucleotides agree with TRBD2. CDR3 length equals 16 residues. Germline lookup yields CDR1 MGHRA and CDR2 YSYEKL. V was clipped by 0 bases and J by 1 base; unmatched bases: 6.